The sequence of this T cell receptor beta chain was determined in a study of technical replicates of blood from a few donors. The CDR3 consists of 17 residues. Profiled with immunoSEQ multiplex PCR; TCRdb holds only in-frame clones, not every one. The profile shows approximately 81,000 clones, about 94% of them singletons. Sequenced input: T cells isolated from PBMCs. This sequence originates from a human donor in good health. The chain employs TRBV12-2 and TRBJ2-1; TRBD2 reflects the table's D call only, with no check against the DNA. TRBV12-2 is assigned pseudogene status. In DNA, the CDR3 is TGTGCAAGTCGCTTAGCGAGGACTAGCGGGAGGGCAAATGAGCAGTTCTTC. This sequence encodes CASRLARTSGRANEQFF.